The clone carrying this TCR beta chain was seen many times. This sample was taken from a study of T-cell reconstitution after alpha-beta-depleted transplantation in children. Unique molecular identifiers featured in how the TCRbeta library was prepared. MiXCR was run by TCRdb on the PCR reads, yielding one entry per CDR3 protein. The sample has some 200,000 distinct CDR3 sequences, around 9.7% seen once; the top ten hold 5% to 5.5%. This clonotype originated in a human donor who donated a stem cell graft to a child with SCID. The sample was PBMCs from the stem cell graft donor, taken from the stem cell graft.

The CDR3 DNA follows: TGTGCCAGCAGCCGAAGCGGGGGGGCGAATGAGCAGTTCTTC. It codes for CASSRSGGANEQFF. The chain combines TRBV7-3 with TRBJ2-1; 10 bases map to TRBD2. The germline gives CDR1 SGHTA, CDR2 FQGTGA. Germline trimming cut 5 bases from V and 7 bases from J; bases unmatched to any gene: 5. The CDR3 contains 14 residues.